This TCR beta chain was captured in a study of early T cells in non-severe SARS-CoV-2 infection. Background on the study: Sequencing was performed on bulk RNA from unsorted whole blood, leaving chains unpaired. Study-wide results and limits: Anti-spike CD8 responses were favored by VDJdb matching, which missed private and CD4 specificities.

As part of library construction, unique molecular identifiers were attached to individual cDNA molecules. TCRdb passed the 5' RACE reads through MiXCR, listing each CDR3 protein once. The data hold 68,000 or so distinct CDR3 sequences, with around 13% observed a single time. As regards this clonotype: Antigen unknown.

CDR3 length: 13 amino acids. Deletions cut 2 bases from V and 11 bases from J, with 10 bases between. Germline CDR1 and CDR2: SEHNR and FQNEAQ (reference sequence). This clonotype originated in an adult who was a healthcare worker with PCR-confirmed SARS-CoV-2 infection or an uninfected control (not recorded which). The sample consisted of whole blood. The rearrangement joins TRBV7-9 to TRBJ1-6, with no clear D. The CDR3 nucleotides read TGTGCCAGCAGCTTATCGGCTGGGACACCCCTCCACTTT. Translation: CASSLSAGTPLHF.